What follows are 18 T cell receptor beta chains derived from one specimen sequenced in a study of T-cell memory formation after mild COVID-19. MiXCR, applied by TCRdb to the 5' RACE reads, yields one record per CDR3 protein. There are approximately 260,000 distinct CDR3 sequences in the sample; around 15% occur only once, and approximately 3.4% lies in the top ten. Sequences were obtained from PBMCs or a T cell subset sorted from them (not recorded which). These receptors were obtained from a man aged 18 to 35 who had mild COVID-19 (a few samples of this study predate the infection). Cell type and time point are not known.

CDR3 sequence reads: CASSSGGLDSPLHF. The CDR3 DNA sequence: TGCGCCAGCTCCTCAGGCGGTTTAGATTCACCCCTCCACTTT. The chain combines TRBV5-1 with TRBJ1-6; D not resolved. The germline V gene encodes CDR1 SGHRS and CDR2 YFSETQ. V was clipped by 7 bases and J by 8 bases, with 16 bases between them. The CDR3 length is 14 residues.

This clonotype occurred many times. This sequence joins TRBV10-3 and TRBJ1-5, with a weak D call TRBD1 (5 bases). There are 15 residues in the CDR3. Germline V lookup: CDR1 ENHRY, CDR2 SYGVKD. Trimming took 2 bases from V and 0 from J, leaving 8 bases between them. The CDR3 loop is CAISEVGGSNQPQHF. The CDR3 coding sequence is TGTGCCATCAGTGAGGTCGGGGGTAGCAATCAGCCCCAGCATTTT.

This clonotype was counted ten times or more. The rearrangement links TRBV9 to TRBJ1-2; D gene ambiguous. The CDR3 loop spans 14 amino acids. The V end was cut by 2 bases, the J end by 0 bases, with 8 bases between. Germline V gene lookup returns CDR1 SGDLS and CDR2 YYNGEE. This CDR3 reads CASSVPGTNYGYTF. The CDR3 DNA is TGTGCCAGCAGCGTCCCGGGGACTAACTATGGCTACACCTTC.

This clonotype turned up a few times. The J gene is TRBJ2-2, the V gene TRBV13; D uncertain. CDR3 length equals 15 residues. Trimming pared 1 base from V and 1 base from J, leaving 7 bases between. Germline V gives CDR1 PRHDT, CDR2 FYEKMQ (reference sequence). The CDR3 region has the DNA TGTGCCAGCAGCTTAGTGGGTCGGAACACCGGGGAGCTGTTTTTT. Its translation is CASSLVGRNTGELFF.

V and J are TRBV9 and TRBJ2-7, with TRBD1 matching 7 bases. The ends lost 3 bases at V and 0 bases at J; junction bases unmatched: 18. Germline V gene data show CDR1 as SGDLS and CDR2 as YYNGEE. The CDR3 is 19 amino acids. DNA for the CDR3: TGTGCCAGCAGCGCGCCGGGCGCAACAGGGGTCCCCTTCTCCTACGAGCAGTACGTC. Translation: CASSAPGATGVPFSYEQYV.

In its sample, this clonotype was seen a few times. The J gene is TRBJ2-3, the V gene TRBV7-6, with D possibly TRBD2 on 5 matching bases. This CDR3 region has 15 residues. V was trimmed by 2 bases and J by 11 bases, leaving 20 bases between them. Germline CDR1 is SGHVS and CDR2 is FNYEAQ. The DNA for the CDR3 is TGTGCCAGCAGCTTAACCGGGGAGACCACCAGCGGGCAGTATTTT. Its translation is CASSLTGETTSGQYF.

The rearrangement links TRBV4-3 to TRBJ2-7; tentatively, D is TRBD2 (6 bases). Trimming left V 0 bases short and J 5 bases short, with 14 bases between. CDR3 size: 15 residues. The germline V gene has CDR1 LGHNA and CDR2 YSLEER. CDR3 nucleotide sequence: TGCGCCAGCAGCCAAGAGTCCGGACTATCGGACGAGCAGTACTTC. Residues: CASSQESGLSDEQYF.

This clonotype was seen more than once but under ten times. The chain couples TRBV24-1 to TRBJ2-2; perhaps TRBD1 as D (6 bases). The CDR3 is made up of 16 amino acids. Trimming took 4 bases from V and 4 from J, leaving 15 bases between them. The germline V gene encodes CDR1 KGHDR and CDR2 SFDVKD. The CDR3 DNA is TGTGCCACCAGTGAGCCCCAGGGGTCGGGCACCGGGGAGCTGTTTTTT. Protein: CATSEPQGSGTGELFF.

The chain combines TRBV7-8 with TRBJ2-1, with 7 bases aligning to TRBD2. Germline lookup yields CDR1 SGHVS and CDR2 FQNEAQ. Trimming took 1 base from V and 6 from J; bases not matched to a gene: 0. This CDR3 contains 13 residues. The DNA for the CDR3 is TGTGCCAGCAGCTTAGGGACTAGCAATGAGCAGTTCTTC. This encodes CASSLGTSNEQFF. The complete variable domain, with remaining parts taken from reference TRBV7-8 and TRBJ2-1, reads GAGVSQSPRYKVAKRGQDVALRCDPISGHVSLFWYQQALGQGPEFLTYFQNEAQLDKSGLPSDRFFAERPEGSVSTLKIQRTQQEDSAVYLCASSLGTSNEQFFGPGTRLTVL.

This clonotype was observed a handful of times. A read error may account for a junction end that differs from germline. The chain joins TRBV7-2 to TRBJ2-3; 10 bases align to TRBD2. The V gene's germline CDR1 is SGHTA and CDR2 FQGNSA. CDR3 size: 17 residues. The CDR3 region is CASSRLAGATSTDTKYF. DNA of the CDR3: TGTGCCAGCAGCCGTCTAGCGGGGGCCACTAGCACAGATACGAAGTATTTT. The variable domain in full, completed from reference TRBV7-2 and TRBJ2-3, reads GAGVSQSPSNKVTEKGKDVELRCDPISGHTALYWYRQSLGQGLEFLIYFQGNSAPDKSGLPSDRFSAERTGGSVSTLTIQRTQQEDSAVYLCASSRLAGATSTDTKYFGPGTRLTVL.

The rearrangement joins TRBV28 to TRBJ2-3; D not resolved. The CDR3 has 14 residues. Germline CDR1 MDHEN, CDR2 SYDVKM. Trimming took 8 bases from V and 3 from J, leaving 15 bases between them. This CDR3 reads CASSGSPLTDTQYF. The CDR3 region has the DNA TGTGCCAGCTCGGGTTCCCCGCTGACAGATACGCAGTATTTT.

This clonotype was counted between two and nine times. The CDR3 DNA is TGCGCCAGCAGCTTCGGCCGCCCCCTCGGGGAGCTGTTTTTT. It yields the protein CASSFGRPLGELFF. The chain has TRBV5-1 and TRBJ2-2; D not certain. This CDR3 contains 14 residues. V lost 2 bases, J lost 7 bases, and 12 bases lay in between. Germline lookup yields CDR1 SGHRS and CDR2 YFSETQ. Full variable domain (remainder filled in from reference TRBV5-1 and TRBJ2-2): KAGVTQTPRYLIKTRGQQVTLSCSPISGHRSVSWYQQTPGQGLQFLFEYFSETQRNKGNFPGRFSGRQFSNSRSEMNVSTLELGDSALYLCASSFGRPLGELFFGEGSRLTVL.

The rearrangement links TRBV7-2 to TRBJ2-2, with D possibly being TRBD1 or TRBD2 (5 bases each). Trimming removed 0 bases at V and 3 bases at J, with 17 bases between. The CDR3 has 18 amino acids. The germline V gene encodes CDR1 SGHTA and CDR2 FQGNSA. For the CDR3, the DNA is TGTGCCAGCAGCTTAGCGGTCGGGGCCCTCCGGTACACCGGGGAGCTGTTTTTT. Residues: CASSLAVGALRYTGELFF.

The chain combines TRBV18 with TRBJ2-5; weak D call: TRBD2 (5 bases). Germline V gene data show CDR1 as KGHSH and CDR2 as LQKENI. The CDR3 extends over 13 amino acids. Trimming shortened V by 2 bases and J by 7 bases, and 11 bases separated the two germline ends. CDR3 sequence (DNA): TGTGCCAGCTCACCAGACCCCCGGGGGACCCAGTACTTC. It is translated as CASSPDPRGTQYF.

The chain links TRBV6-2 or TRBV6-3 to TRBJ2-6; no clear D gene. CDR1 MNHEY and CDR2 SVGEGT come from the germline V gene. The ends were cut back, 1 base at V and 4 bases at J, with 2 bases in the middle. The CDR3 spans 13 residues. The CDR3 loop reads CASSYLGANVLTF. In nucleotides, the CDR3 is TGTGCCAGCAGTTACTTGGGGGCCAACGTCCTGACTTTC.

The chain couples TRBV3-1 to TRBJ2-6; the D gene is possibly TRBD1 (5 bases). Trimming pared 1 base from V and 3 bases from J, leaving 10 bases between. Germline CDR1 reads LGHDT; CDR2 reads YNNKEL (reference sequence). The CDR3 extends over 16 amino acids. The CDR3, as DNA: TGTGCCAGCAGCCAAGCACTCAGGGATGGGGCCAACGTCCTGACTTTC. Its protein is CASSQALRDGANVLTF.

This clonotype was seen only a few times. V is TRBV29-1 and J is TRBJ1-1; tentative D call: TRBD1 (6 bases). The CDR3 consists of 13 residues. Germline V CDR1 and CDR2: SQVTM, ANQGSEA. V was trimmed by 4 bases and J by 4 bases, leaving 13 bases between them. The CDR3 nucleotides are TGCAGCGTTGGTTTGGGGGGCGGCACTGAAGCTTTCTTT. Its translation: CSVGLGGGTEAFF.

This clonotype has at least ten counts. As DNA, the CDR3 is TGCGCCAGCAGCCCCCTAGCGGGGATCTACAATGAGCAGTTCTTC. Amino acid sequence: CASSPLAGIYNEQFF. The V gene is TRBV4-1, the J gene TRBJ2-1; 9 bases are a match to TRBD2. With 4 bases clipped from V and 3 bases from J, the junction kept 4 bases outside the gene matches. This CDR3 is built from 15 residues. Germline V CDR1 and CDR2: MGHRA, YSYEKL.